These 5 T cell receptor beta chains originate from one sample sequenced in a study of T-cell reconstitution after alpha-beta-depleted transplantation in children. Preparation of the TCRbeta library used unique molecular identifiers. TCRdb ran MiXCR on the PCR reads and lists one entry per CDR3 protein. The repertoire holds around 600,000 distinct CDR3 sequences, with about 10% as singletons. The sample consisted of PBMCs from the stem cell graft donor, taken from the stem cell graft. Receptors were obtained from a human donor who donated a stem cell graft to a child with acute myeloid leukemia.

This clonotype was picked up a small number of times. This chain uses TRBV29-1 with TRBJ2-1; TRBD2 matches 13 bases. Germline trimming cut 4 bases from V and 0 bases from J; bases unmatched to any gene: 6. Germline V gene data show CDR1 as SQVTM and CDR2 as ANQGSEA. The CDR3 extends over 17 amino acids. In DNA form, the CDR3 reads TGCAGCGTTGTTACTAGCGGGAGGGGAAGCTCCTACAATGAGCAGTTCTTC. Protein sequence: CSVVTSGRGSSYNEQFF.

Regarding this clonotype: A much larger clone lies one base from this, so it may be a read error. The chain links TRBV5-1 to TRBJ2-2, with D possibly being TRBD2 (6 bases). This CDR3 has 15 residues. Germline V gives CDR1 SGHRS, CDR2 YFSETQ. CDR3 protein: CASSRGGANTGKLFF. The CDR3 nucleotides are TGCGCCAGCAGCCGAGGCGGGGCGAACACCGGGAAGCTGTTTTTT.

The chain is built from TRBV12-3 or TRBV12-4 and TRBJ1-1; a weak D match, TRBD1 (6 bases). V lost 6 bases to trimming and J lost 5 bases, with 19 bases between them. The CDR3 consists of 15 residues. CDR3 region: CASRHGGLEGTEAFF. The DNA of the CDR3 is TGTGCCAGCAGGCACGGGGGGCTCGAGGGGACTGAAGCTTTCTTT.

This clonotype was seen a few times. This chain connects TRBV11-2 to TRBJ2-7; TRBD2 agrees at 10 bases. Trimming took 1 base from V and 6 from J; bases not matched to a gene: 9. The germline V gene has CDR1 SGHAT and CDR2 FQNNGV. The CDR3 totals 16 residues. CDR3 DNA sequence: TGTGCCAGCAGCTTAGGAGTAGGGCTAGCGGGAGCCGAGCAGTACTTC. It is translated as CASSLGVGLAGAEQYF.

This clonotype has more than one count but fewer than ten. This CDR3 is CASRTTSGLRPQHF. CDR3 nucleotides: TGTGCCAGCAGAACGACGTCCGGGCTTCGGCCCCAGCATTTT. The rearrangement joins TRBV28 to TRBJ1-5; D is undetermined. CDR1 MDHEN and CDR2 SYDVKM come from the germline V gene. Trimming left V 6 bases short and J 9 bases short, with 18 bases between. The CDR3 sequence is 14 residues long. Using reference TRBV28 and TRBJ1-5 for the parts outside the CDR3, the full variable domain is DVKVTQSSRYLVKRTGEKVFLECVQDMDHENMFWYRQDPGLGLRLIYFSYDVKMKEKGDIPEGYSVSREKKERFSLILESASTNQTSMYLCASRTTSGLRPQHFGDGTRLSIL.